Here is one TCR beta chain with its context. Its antigen is unknown. CD4+ naive, central memory, regulatory and stem cell-like memory cells were sorted via CD45RO/CCR7/CD25/CD127/CD95/CD27. The study reverse transcribed the entire isolated RNA, so it sequenced expressed TCRB transcripts. Profiled with immunoSEQ multiplex PCR; TCRdb holds only in-frame clones, not every one. This table holds approximately 100,000 clones, under 30% found once. Trimming removed 5 bases at V and 4 bases at J, with 13 bases between. Germline lookup yields CDR1 SGHTA and CDR2 FQGNSA. The CDR3 is made up of 14 amino acids. This record belongs to a study of beta chain features in type 1 diabetes. Broader study findings: Type 1 diabetes patients showed a moderate but significant shortening of TCRB CDR3s in all four CD4+ subsets. Sampled from patients, naive, central memory and Treg TCRB repertoires appeared more similar than those sampled from healthy donors.

J is TRBJ2-3 and V is TRBV7-2; the D is unclear. Sequencing input: central memory CD4+ T cells from blood. The clonotype comes from a woman between 18 and 29 years old with type 1 diabetes. CDR3 protein: CASSPLVFSDTQYF. The DNA for the CDR3 is TGTGCCAGCAGCCCGCTAGTATTTTCAGATACGCAGTATTTT. Complete variable domain (other parts from reference TRBV7-2 and TRBJ2-3): GAGVSQSPSNKVTEKGKDVELRCDPISGHTALYWYRQSLGQGLEFLIYFQGNSAPDKSGLPSDRFSAERTGGSVSTLTIQRTQQEDSAVYLCASSPLVFSDTQYFGPGTRLTVL.